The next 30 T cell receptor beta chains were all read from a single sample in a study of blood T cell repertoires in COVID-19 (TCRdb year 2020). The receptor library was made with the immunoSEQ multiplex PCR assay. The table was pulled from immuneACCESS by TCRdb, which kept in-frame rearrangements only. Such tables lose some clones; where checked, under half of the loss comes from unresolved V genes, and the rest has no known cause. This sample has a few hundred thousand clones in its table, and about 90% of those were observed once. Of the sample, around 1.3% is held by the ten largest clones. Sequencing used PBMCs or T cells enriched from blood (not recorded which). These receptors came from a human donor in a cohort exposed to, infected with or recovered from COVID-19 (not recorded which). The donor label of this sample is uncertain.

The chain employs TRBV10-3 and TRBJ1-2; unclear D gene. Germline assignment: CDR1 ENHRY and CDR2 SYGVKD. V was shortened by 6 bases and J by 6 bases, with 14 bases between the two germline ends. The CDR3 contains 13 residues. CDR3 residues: CAISDGVTNGYTF. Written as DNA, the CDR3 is TGTGCCATCAGCGACGGAGTAACTAATGGCTACACCTTC.

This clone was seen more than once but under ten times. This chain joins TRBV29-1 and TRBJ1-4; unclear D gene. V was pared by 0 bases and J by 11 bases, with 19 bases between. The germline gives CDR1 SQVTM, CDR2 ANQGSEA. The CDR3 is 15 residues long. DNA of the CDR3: TGCAGCGTTGAAGATCCGGTCGGAGCGGCGGGGAAACTGTTTTTT. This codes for CSVEDPVGAAGKLFF.

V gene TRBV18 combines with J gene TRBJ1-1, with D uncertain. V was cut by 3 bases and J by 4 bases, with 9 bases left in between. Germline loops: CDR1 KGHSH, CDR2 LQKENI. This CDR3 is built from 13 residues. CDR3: CASSPEGGTEAFF. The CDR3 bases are TGTGCCAGCTCACCCGAGGGTGGCACTGAAGCTTTCTTT.

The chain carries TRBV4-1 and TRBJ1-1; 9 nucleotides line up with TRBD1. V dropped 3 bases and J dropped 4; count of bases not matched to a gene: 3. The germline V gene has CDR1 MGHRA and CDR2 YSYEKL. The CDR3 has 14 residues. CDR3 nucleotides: TGCGCCAGCAGCCAGGGACAGGGAGGCACTGAAGCTTTCTTT. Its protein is CASSQGQGGTEAFF.

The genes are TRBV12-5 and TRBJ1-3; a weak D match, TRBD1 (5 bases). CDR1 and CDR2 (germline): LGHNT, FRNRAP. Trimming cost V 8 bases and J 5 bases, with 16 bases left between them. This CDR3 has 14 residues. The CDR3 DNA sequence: TGTGCTAGTAGGGTACCGACAGATAGAAACACCATATATTTT. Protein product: CASRVPTDRNTIYF.

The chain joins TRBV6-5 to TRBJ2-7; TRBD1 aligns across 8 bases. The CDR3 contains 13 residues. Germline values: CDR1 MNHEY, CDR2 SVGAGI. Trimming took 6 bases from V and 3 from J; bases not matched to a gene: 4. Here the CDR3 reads CASRGTGHYEQYF. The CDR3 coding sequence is TGTGCCAGCAGGGGGACAGGACACTACGAGCAGTACTTC.

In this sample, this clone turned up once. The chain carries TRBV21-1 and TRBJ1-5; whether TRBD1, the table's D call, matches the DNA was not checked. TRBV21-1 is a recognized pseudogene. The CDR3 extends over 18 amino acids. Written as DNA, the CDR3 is TGTGCCAGCAGCTGTCCTAGGGGCCCAAGTCGCAGCAATCAGCCCCAGCATTTT. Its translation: CASSCPRGPSRSNQPQHF.

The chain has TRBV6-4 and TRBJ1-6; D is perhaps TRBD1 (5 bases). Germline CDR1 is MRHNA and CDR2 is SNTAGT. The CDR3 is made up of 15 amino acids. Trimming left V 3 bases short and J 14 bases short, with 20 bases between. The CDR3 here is CASSEEGGGGQSLHF. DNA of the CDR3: TGTGCCAGCAGTGAAGAGGGAGGTGGCGGACAATCCCTCCACTTT.

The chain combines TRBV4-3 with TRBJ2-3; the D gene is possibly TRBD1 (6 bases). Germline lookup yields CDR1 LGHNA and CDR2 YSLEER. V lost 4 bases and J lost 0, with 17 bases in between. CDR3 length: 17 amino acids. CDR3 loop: CASSRTVGHLSTDTQYF. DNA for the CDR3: TGCGCCAGCAGCCGAACTGTGGGACACCTTAGCACAGATACGCAGTATTTT.

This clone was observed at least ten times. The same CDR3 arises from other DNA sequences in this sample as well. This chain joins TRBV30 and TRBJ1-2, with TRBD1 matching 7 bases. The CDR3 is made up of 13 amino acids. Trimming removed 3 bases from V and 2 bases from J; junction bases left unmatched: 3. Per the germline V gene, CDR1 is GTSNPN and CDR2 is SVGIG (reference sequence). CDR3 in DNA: TGTGCCTGGAGGACAGGGCGAAACTATGGCTACACCTTC. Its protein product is CAWRTGRNYGYTF. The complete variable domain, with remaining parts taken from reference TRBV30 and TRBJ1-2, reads SQTIHQWPATLVQPVGSPLSLECTVEGTSNPNLYWYRQAAGRGLQLLFYSVGIGQISSEVPQNLSASRPQDRQFILSSKKLLLSDSGFYLCAWRTGRNYGYTFGSGTRLTVV.

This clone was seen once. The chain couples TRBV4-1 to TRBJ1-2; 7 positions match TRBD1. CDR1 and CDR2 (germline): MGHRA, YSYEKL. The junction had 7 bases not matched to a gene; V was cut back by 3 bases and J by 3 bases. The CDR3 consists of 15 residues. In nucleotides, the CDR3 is TGCGCCAGCAGCCAGGTCGGGACAGTTGACTATGGCTACACCTTC. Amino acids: CASSQVGTVDYGYTF.

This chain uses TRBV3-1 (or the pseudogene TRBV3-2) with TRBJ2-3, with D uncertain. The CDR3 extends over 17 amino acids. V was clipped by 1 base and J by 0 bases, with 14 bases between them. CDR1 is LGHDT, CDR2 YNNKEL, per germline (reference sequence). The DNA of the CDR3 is TGTGCCAGCAGCCAAGGTCTTGCTGGGCCCAGCACAGATACGCAGTATTTT. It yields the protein CASSQGLAGPSTDTQYF.

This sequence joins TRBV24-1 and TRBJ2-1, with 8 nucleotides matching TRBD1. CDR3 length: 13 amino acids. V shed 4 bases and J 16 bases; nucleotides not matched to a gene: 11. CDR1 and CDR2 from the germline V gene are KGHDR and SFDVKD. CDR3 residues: CATSDPRTGRDFF. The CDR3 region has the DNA TGTGCCACCAGTGACCCCCGGACAGGGCGGGATTTCTTC.

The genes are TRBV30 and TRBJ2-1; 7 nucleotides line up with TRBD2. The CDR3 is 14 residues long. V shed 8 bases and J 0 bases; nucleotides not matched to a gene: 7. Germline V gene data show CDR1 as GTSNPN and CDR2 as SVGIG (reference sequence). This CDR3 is CAGKAGSSYNEQFF. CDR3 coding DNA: TGTGCCGGAAAAGCGGGAAGCTCCTACAATGAGCAGTTCTTC.

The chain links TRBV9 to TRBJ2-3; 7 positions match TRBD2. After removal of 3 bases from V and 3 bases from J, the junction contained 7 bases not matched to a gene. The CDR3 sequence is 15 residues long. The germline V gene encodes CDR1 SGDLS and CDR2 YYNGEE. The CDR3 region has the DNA TGTGCCAGCAGCGGGAGCGGGGTTGTGACAGATACGCAGTATTTT. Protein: CASSGSGVVTDTQYF. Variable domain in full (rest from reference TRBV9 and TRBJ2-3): DSGVTQTPKHLITATGQRVTLRCSPRSGDLSVYWYQQSLDQGLQFLIQYYNGEERAKGNILERFSAQQFPDLHSELNLSSLELGDSALYFCASSGSGVVTDTQYFGPGTRLTVL.

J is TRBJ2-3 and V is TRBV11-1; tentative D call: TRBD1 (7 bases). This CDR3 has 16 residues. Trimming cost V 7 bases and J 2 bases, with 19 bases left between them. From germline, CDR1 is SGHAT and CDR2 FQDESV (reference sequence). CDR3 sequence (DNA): TGTGCCAGCACCTTCGGGCGGGACAGTATCACAGATACGCAGTATTTT. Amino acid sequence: CASTFGRDSITDTQYF.

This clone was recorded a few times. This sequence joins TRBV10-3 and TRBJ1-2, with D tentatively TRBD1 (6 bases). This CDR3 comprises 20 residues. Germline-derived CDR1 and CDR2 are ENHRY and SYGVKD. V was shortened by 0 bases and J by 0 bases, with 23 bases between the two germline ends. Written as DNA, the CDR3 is TGTGCCATCAGTGAGTCTAAAGGGTTTATCAGGGACACTACTAACTATGGCTACACCTTC. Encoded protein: CAISESKGFIRDTTNYGYTF.

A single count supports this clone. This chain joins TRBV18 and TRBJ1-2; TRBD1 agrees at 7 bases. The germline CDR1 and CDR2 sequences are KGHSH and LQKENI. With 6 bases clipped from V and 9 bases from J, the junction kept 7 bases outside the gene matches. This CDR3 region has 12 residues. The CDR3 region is CASSQDRDRYTF. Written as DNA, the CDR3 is TGTGCCAGCTCTCAAGACAGGGATCGCTACACCTTC.

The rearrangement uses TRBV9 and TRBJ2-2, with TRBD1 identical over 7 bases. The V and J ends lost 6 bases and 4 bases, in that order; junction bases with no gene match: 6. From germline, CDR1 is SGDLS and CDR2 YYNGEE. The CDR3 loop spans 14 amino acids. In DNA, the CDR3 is TGTGCCAGCACCCGGACAGGACTCACCGGGGAGCTGTTTTTT. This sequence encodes CASTRTGLTGELFF.

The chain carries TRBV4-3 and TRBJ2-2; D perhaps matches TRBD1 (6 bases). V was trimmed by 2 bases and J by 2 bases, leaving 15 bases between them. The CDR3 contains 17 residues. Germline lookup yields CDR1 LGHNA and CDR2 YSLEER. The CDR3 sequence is CASSQFLQGQNTGELFF. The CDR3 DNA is TGCGCCAGCAGCCAATTTCTACAGGGCCAAAACACCGGGGAGCTGTTTTTT.

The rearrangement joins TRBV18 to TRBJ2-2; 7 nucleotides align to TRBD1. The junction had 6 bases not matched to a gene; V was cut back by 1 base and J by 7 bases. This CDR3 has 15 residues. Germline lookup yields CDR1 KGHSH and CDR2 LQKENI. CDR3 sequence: CASSPLTGLDGELFF. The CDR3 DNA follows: TGTGCCAGCTCACCACTGACAGGGCTGGACGGGGAGCTGTTTTTT.

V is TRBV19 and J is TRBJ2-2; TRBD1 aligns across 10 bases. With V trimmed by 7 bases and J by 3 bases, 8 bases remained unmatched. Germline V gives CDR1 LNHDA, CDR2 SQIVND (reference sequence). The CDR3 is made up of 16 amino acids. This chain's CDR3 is CASTRQGASDTGELFF. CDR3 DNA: TGTGCCAGTACCCGACAGGGGGCGTCGGACACCGGGGAGCTGTTTTTT. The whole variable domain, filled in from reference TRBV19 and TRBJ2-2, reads DGGITQSPKYLFRKEGQNVTLSCEQNLNHDAMYWYRQDPGQGLRLIYYSQIVNDFQKGDIAEGYSVSREKKESFPLTVTSAQKNPTAFYLCASTRQGASDTGELFFGEGSRLTVL.

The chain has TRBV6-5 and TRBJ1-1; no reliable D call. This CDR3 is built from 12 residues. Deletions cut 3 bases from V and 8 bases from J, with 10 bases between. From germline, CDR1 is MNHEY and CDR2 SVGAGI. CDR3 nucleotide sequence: TGTGCCAGCAGTTATACTTCCGGGGAAGCTTTCTTT. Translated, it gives CASSYTSGEAFF.

CDR3 in amino acids: CASSPRQSSGNTIYF. CDR3 DNA sequence: TGTGCCAGCAGCCCAAGACAGAGCTCTGGAAACACCATATATTTT. V gene TRBV9 combines with J gene TRBJ1-3, with a weak D call TRBD1 (5 bases). V gave up 4 bases and J gave up 0 bases, with 11 bases separating them. Germline loops: CDR1 SGDLS, CDR2 YYNGEE. The CDR3 is made up of 15 amino acids.

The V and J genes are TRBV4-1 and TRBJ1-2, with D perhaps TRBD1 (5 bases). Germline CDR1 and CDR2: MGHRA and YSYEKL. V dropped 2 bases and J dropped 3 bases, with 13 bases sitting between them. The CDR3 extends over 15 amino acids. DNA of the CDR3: TGCGCCAGCAGCCAAAGTCCGGGGGGGGACTATGGCTACACCTTC. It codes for CASSQSPGGDYGYTF.

The CDR3 bases are TGTGCCAGCAGCTGGACTAGCGGGGGCCAAGAGACCCAGTACTTC. Translating gives CASSWTSGGQETQYF. V usage is TRBV7-8 and J usage is TRBJ2-5, with TRBD2 identical over 13 bases. CDR1 SGHVS and CDR2 FQNEAQ come from the germline V gene. With V trimmed by 4 bases and J by 1 base, 0 bases remained unmatched. The CDR3 runs 15 residues.

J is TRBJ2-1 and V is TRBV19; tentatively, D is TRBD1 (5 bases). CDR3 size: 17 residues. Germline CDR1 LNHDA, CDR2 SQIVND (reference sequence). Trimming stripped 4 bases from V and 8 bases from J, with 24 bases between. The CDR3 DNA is TGTGCCAGTAGTAGAGACATACAGGATCGGCGGCGTCATGAGCAGTTCTTC. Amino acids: CASSRDIQDRRRHEQFF.

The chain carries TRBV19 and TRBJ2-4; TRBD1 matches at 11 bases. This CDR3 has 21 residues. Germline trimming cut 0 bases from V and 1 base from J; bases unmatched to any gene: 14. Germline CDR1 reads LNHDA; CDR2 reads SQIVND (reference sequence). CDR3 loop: CASSIDLKDRGLYWAKNIQYF. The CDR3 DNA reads TGTGCCAGTAGTATAGATCTGAAGGACAGGGGGCTTTATTGGGCCAAAAACATTCAGTACTTC.

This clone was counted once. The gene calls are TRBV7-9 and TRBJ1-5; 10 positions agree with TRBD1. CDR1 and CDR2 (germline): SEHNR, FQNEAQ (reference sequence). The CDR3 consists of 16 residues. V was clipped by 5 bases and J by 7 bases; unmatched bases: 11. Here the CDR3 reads CASSIGGQGQGQPQHF. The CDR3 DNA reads TGTGCCAGCAGCATAGGGGGACAGGGGCAAGGCCAGCCCCAGCATTTT.

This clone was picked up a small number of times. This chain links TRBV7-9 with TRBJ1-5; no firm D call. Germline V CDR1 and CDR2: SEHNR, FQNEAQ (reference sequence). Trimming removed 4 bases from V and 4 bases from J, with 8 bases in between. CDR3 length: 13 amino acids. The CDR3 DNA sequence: TGTGCCAGCAGCTCAAGGGAGAATCAGCCCCAGCATTTT. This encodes CASSSRENQPQHF.